A single T cell receptor beta chain is shown here with its context. As yet, its antigen is unknown. A single record per CDR3 protein comes from TCRdb applying MiXCR to the RT-PCR reads. The repertoire holds about 180,000 distinct CDR3 sequences, with approximately 8.7% as singletons. Germline V lookup: CDR1 SGHTA, CDR2 FQGNSA. CDR3 size: 15 residues. The ends were cut back, 2 bases at V and 5 bases at J, with 15 bases in the middle. The data stem from a study of response to subunit inactivated influenza vaccine. Study outcomes and limitations: Each seasonal flu vaccination may recruit only limited new T cells, authors suggested.

This receptor was taken from a man aged 45-65 years who received an inactivated influenza vaccine. Sequences were derived from non-naive T cells sorted from PBMCs, sampled on the day of vaccination. This chain joins TRBV7-2 and TRBJ1-2; D is unresolved. CDR3 sequence: CASSLQSGSGYGYTF. The CDR3 nucleotides are TGTGCCAGCAGCTTACAATCAGGTTCGGGGTATGGCTACACCTTC.